This TCR beta chain is drawn from a study of blood T cells in healthy people across ages. Primed by a sample-barcoded 5' primer and a J-beta primer mix, a second PCR proceeded for about 7 to 11 cycles. Samples each returned at least 3 million CDR3-containing paired-end reads. Each CDR3 protein is one row after TCRdb ran MiXCR on the 5' RACE reads. This sample has about 1,600,000 distinct CDR3 sequences; 40% to 50% occur once, and the top ten carry 7.9%. Per individual sample, total RNA of at least 5.5 micrograms was extracted. The CDR3 loop spans 11 amino acids. CDR1 and CDR2 (germline): DFQATT, SNEGSKA (reference sequence). V was shortened by 4 bases and J by 8 bases, with 11 bases between the two germline ends.

What was sequenced was blood. The TCR originated in a woman in her late teens or twenties in good health. This chain joins TRBV20-1 and TRBJ1-2; D gene uncertain. For the CDR3, the DNA is TGCAGTGCTAAGGCTGGGTACGGCTACACCTTC. Translation: CSAKAGYGYTF.